This passage covers 18 T cell receptor beta chains from one sample sequenced in a study of cytomegalovirus exposure and HLA in healthy donors. PCR primers comprised 60 Vbeta and 13 Jbeta primers. This table comes from immunoSEQ multiplex PCR, and its TCRdb copy is limited to in-frame clones, with some not included. The sample comprises 90,000 to 120,000 clones, about 81% of which are singletons, and approximately 2.4% rests with the top ten. The specimen was PBMCs. These receptor sequences come from a man between 25 and 39 years old in good health and CMV-seropositive.

Only one count was recorded for this clone. The rearrangement uses TRBV5-4 and TRBJ2-5; TRBD2 agrees at 13 bases. Germline assignment: CDR1 SGHNT and CDR2 YYREEE (reference sequence). This CDR3 is built from 17 residues. V was clipped by 4 bases and J by 5 bases; unmatched bases: 11. The CDR3 loop is CASSSGLAGAHWETQYF. In DNA, the CDR3 is TGTGCCAGCAGCAGTGGACTAGCGGGGGCTCATTGGGAGACCCAGTACTTC.

This sequence joins TRBV27 and TRBJ1-1, with 7 bases matching TRBD1. The trim removed 3 bases at V and 4 bases at J, leaving 2 bases unmatched. Germline assignment: CDR1 MNHEY and CDR2 SMNVEV (reference sequence). CDR3 size: 13 residues. The CDR3 is CASSLGTVTEAFF. The CDR3, as DNA: TGTGCCAGCAGTTTGGGGACAGTCACTGAAGCTTTCTTT.

CDR3 sequence: CASSPFEGNPGELFF. The CDR3 nucleotides read TGTGCCAGCTCACCTTTTGAGGGAAATCCCGGGGAGCTGTTTTTT. The gene calls are TRBV18 and TRBJ2-2; a weak D match, TRBD2 (5 bases). Germline CDR1 and CDR2: KGHSH and LQKENI. V gave up 3 bases and J gave up 6 bases, with 14 bases separating them. This CDR3 contains 15 residues.

The genes are TRBV18 and TRBJ2-6, with D perhaps TRBD1 (6 bases). The CDR3 is 19 amino acids. Looked up from germline, CDR1 is KGHSH and CDR2 is LQKENI. Between the trimmed V and J ends, which lost 0 bases and 0 bases, there was a span of 15 bases. CDR3 bases: TGTGCCAGCTCACCACCGGGGGCCCGGGCTTACTCTGGGGCCAACGTCCTGACTTTC. This codes for CASSPPGARAYSGANVLTF.

Worth noting for this clone: Germline is not matched at one junction end, which may reflect a read error. The gene calls are TRBV7-9 and TRBJ1-2; 8 bases match TRBD1. The CDR3 runs to 15 residues. Germline CDR1 reads SEHNR; CDR2 reads FQNEAQ (reference sequence). CDR3 sequence: CSSSSTLRTGSGYTF. The CDR3 nucleotides are TGTTCCAGCAGCTCAACACTGAGGACAGGGAGTGGCTACACCTTC.

This chain connects TRBV7-8 to TRBJ2-5; TRBD1 matches 7 bases. CDR1 is SGHVS and CDR2 is FQNEAQ in the germline V gene. This CDR3 is built from 15 residues. With 5 bases clipped from V and 5 bases from J, the junction kept 11 bases outside the gene matches. The chain's CDR3 is CASSRDRVRRETQYF. Here the CDR3 DNA reads TGTGCCAGCAGCCGTGACAGGGTCAGGAGGGAGACCCAGTACTTC.

The chain has TRBV4-2 and TRBJ1-5; perhaps TRBD1 as D (6 bases). This CDR3 is 17 amino acids long. V dropped 1 base and J dropped 1 base, with 14 bases sitting between them. Germline V CDR1 and CDR2: LGHNA, YNFKEQ. The chain's CDR3 is CASSQVTGSLSNQPQHF. CDR3 coding DNA: TGTGCCAGCAGCCAAGTCACAGGGAGTTTGAGCAATCAGCCCCAGCATTTT.

This clone was seen once. The chain employs TRBV21-1 and TRBJ2-1; TRBD1, the table's D call, lacks a check against the DNA. TRBV21-1 is a pseudogene locus. This CDR3 has 16 amino acids. The CDR3 reads CASSPGHRFAYNEQFF. Here the CDR3 DNA reads TGTGCCAGCAGTCCGGGACACCGATTCGCTTACAATGAGCAGTTCTTC.

This chain connects TRBV4-1 to TRBJ2-1; TRBD1 matches at 11 bases. The CDR3 runs 15 residues. The V segment lost 5 bases and the J segment 7 bases; nucleotides outside the gene matches: 7. Looked up from germline, CDR1 is MGHRA and CDR2 is YSYEKL. The chain's CDR3 is CASSFGQGARNEQFF. The DNA of the CDR3 is TGCGCCAGCAGCTTCGGACAGGGGGCGAGGAATGAGCAGTTCTTC.

The chain uses TRBV4-2 and TRBJ1-1; D may be TRBD1 (6 bases). The CDR3 spans 15 residues. V lost 2 bases to trimming and J lost 0 bases, with 10 bases between them. Germline CDR1 reads LGHNA; CDR2 reads YNFKEQ. Here the CDR3 DNA reads TGTGCCAGCAGCCAACCAGGACAGCTGAACACTGAAGCTTTCTTT. Translated, it gives CASSQPGQLNTEAFF.

The chain carries TRBV6-5 and TRBJ1-4, with TRBD1 identical over 9 bases. CDR1 MNHEY and CDR2 SVGAGI come from the germline V gene. Losses at the gene ends were 8 bases for V and 5 bases for J; bases not matched to a gene: 3. CDR3 length: 13 residues. DNA of the CDR3: TGTGCCAGCCACGGGACAGGGAATGAAAAACTGTTTTTT. Its protein product is CASHGTGNEKLFF.

The rearrangement links TRBV5-1 to TRBJ2-1; 8 bases map to TRBD1. Looked up from germline, CDR1 is SGHRS and CDR2 is YFSETQ. This CDR3 contains 15 residues. V lost 0 bases to trimming and J lost 6 bases; unmatched junction nucleotides: 5. CDR3 in DNA: TGCGCCAGCAGCTTGGGACAGGGGATGCGCAATGAGCAGTTCTTC. The encoded protein is CASSLGQGMRNEQFF. The entire variable domain, with the rest obtained from reference TRBV5-1 and TRBJ2-1, is as follows: KAGVTQTPRYLIKTRGQQVTLSCSPISGHRSVSWYQQTPGQGLQFLFEYFSETQRNKGNFPGRFSGRQFSNSRSEMNVSTLELGDSALYLCASSLGQGMRNEQFFGPGTRLTVL.

The chain combines TRBV18 with TRBJ1-1; 7 nucleotides agree with TRBD1. This CDR3 is built from 14 residues. V lost 9 bases and J lost 4; bases outside the gene matches: 11. Germline lookup yields CDR1 KGHSH and CDR2 LQKENI. CDR3 nucleotide sequence: TGTGCCAGTTCCCAGGGGGTGTCGGGCACTGAAGCTTTCTTT. Its protein product is CASSQGVSGTEAFF.

The chain links TRBV10-3 to TRBJ2-3; D remains ambiguous. This CDR3 region has 12 residues. The ends were cut back, 6 bases at V and 4 bases at J, with 8 bases in the middle. Germline assignment: CDR1 ENHRY and CDR2 SYGVKD. CDR3 DNA sequence: TGTGCCATCAGCCCCGACTCAGATACGCAGTATTTT. It specifies CAISPDSDTQYF.

The J gene is TRBJ2-7, the V gene TRBV5-4; D is perhaps TRBD1 (6 bases). This CDR3 contains 15 residues. Germline V CDR1 and CDR2: SGHNT, YYREEE (reference sequence). V was shortened by 2 bases and J by 0 bases, with 12 bases between the two germline ends. The CDR3 here is CASSFWDTSSYEQYF. CDR3 sequence (DNA): TGTGCCAGCAGCTTCTGGGACACTAGCTCCTACGAGCAGTACTTC.

This chain uses TRBV7-6 with TRBJ1-5; TRBD1 matches at 7 bases. The ends lost 1 base at V and 1 base at J; junction bases unmatched: 7. The CDR3 covers 17 residues. Germline loops: CDR1 SGHVS, CDR2 FNYEAQ. CDR3 sequence reads: CASSLGEGQRSNQPQHF. The CDR3 nucleotides are TGTGCCAGCAGCTTAGGAGAGGGACAGAGGAGCAATCAGCCCCAGCATTTT.

The genes are TRBV7-2 and TRBJ2-3, with 7 bases fitting TRBD1. Germline V lookup: CDR1 SGHTA, CDR2 FQGNSA. The ends lost 5 bases at V and 0 bases at J; junction bases unmatched: 5. CDR3 size: 15 residues. CDR3: CASSPQQGSTDTQYF. CDR3 nucleotides: TGTGCCAGCAGCCCCCAACAGGGGAGCACAGATACGCAGTATTTT.

The chain employs TRBV5-1 and TRBJ2-7; the match to TRBD1 covers 8 bases. V trimming: 5 bases; J trimming: 2 bases; junction bases outside the gene matches: 3. Germline V gene data show CDR1 as SGHRS and CDR2 as YFSETQ. CDR3 length: 13 residues. The CDR3 reads CASRGTGTYEQYF. The CDR3 DNA is TGCGCCAGCAGAGGGACAGGAACCTACGAGCAGTACTTC.